The present TCR beta chain was sequenced within a study of shared clonotypes between healthy human individuals. Study outcomes and limitations: Among donors, the sharing of clonotypes was expected to be influenced by sequencing depth.

Between the trimmed V and J ends, which lost 5 bases and 5 bases, there was a span of 12 bases. This CDR3 spans 13 amino acids. The V gene's germline CDR1 is SGHNT and CDR2 YENEEA. As to this clone: The antigen remains undetermined.

PCR replicates performed on unsorted PBMC used around 0.3 ug DNA, approximately 33,000 T cell genomes. Researchers sequenced unsorted PBMC DNA using ten immunoSEQ deep assay plates. Using immunoSEQ multiplex PCR, the repertoire was profiled, and TCRdb retains in-frame clones only, with some absent. The sample lists around 500,000 clones; 70% to 80% were seen once. Sequenced material: PBMCs. This sequence joins TRBV11-3 and TRBJ1-1; D is possibly TRBD1 (6 bases). This clonotype originated in a woman aged 40 to 49 in good health. Some clones in this sample may be carry-over from other donors' samples. For the CDR3, the DNA is TGTGCCAGCAGCATGGAGCAGGGGACTGAAGCTTTCTTT. It is translated as CASSMEQGTEAFF. Combining the CDR3 with reference TRBV11-3 and TRBJ1-1 gives the whole variable domain EAGVVQSPRYKIIEKKQPVAFWCNPISGHNTLYWYLQNLGQGPELLIRYENEEAVDDSQLPKDRFSAERLKGVDSTLKIQPAELGDSAVYLCASSMEQGTEAFFGQGTRLTVV.